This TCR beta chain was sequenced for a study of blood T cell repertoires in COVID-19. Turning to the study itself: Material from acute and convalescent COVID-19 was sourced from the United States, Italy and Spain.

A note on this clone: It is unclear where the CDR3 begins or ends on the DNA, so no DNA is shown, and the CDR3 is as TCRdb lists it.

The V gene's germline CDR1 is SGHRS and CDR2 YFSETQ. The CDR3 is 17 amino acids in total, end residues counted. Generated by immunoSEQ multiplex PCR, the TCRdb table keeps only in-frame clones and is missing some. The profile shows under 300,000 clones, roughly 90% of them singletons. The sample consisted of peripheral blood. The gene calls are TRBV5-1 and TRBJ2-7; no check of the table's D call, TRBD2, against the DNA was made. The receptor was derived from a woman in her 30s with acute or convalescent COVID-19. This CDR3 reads CASSLLGMGRGSYEQYF.